The 27 T cell receptor beta chains below were found in one sample sequenced in a study of T-cell reconstitution after alpha-beta-depleted transplantation in children. Unique molecular identifiers were incorporated during preparation of the TCRbeta library. TCRdb used MiXCR to reprocess the PCR reads, holding one entry per CDR3 protein. Of approximately 980,000 distinct CDR3 sequences detected, roughly 29% appear once; the ten largest clones hold under 30%. The specimen was PBMCs, mostly from graft donor cells, collected 360 days after TCRalphabeta/CD19-depleted stem cell transplant. These receptors were collected from a boy under three years old who had a stem cell transplant for SCID, so the T cells may come from the graft donor.

The V gene is TRBV3-1, the J gene TRBJ2-4; D is ambiguous. In germline, CDR1 is LGHDT, CDR2 YNNKEL (reference sequence). The CDR3 sequence is 14 residues long. Trimming took off 3 bases at V and 0 bases at J, with 6 bases between the two ends. CDR3 sequence: CASSHRLAKNIQYF. As DNA, the CDR3 is TGTGCCAGCAGCCACCGCTTAGCCAAAAACATTCAGTACTTC.

This clonotype was picked up a small number of times. The chain carries TRBV7-3 and TRBJ1-1, with no clear D. The germline CDR1 and CDR2 sequences are SGHTA and FQGTGA. The CDR3 extends over 15 amino acids. V was clipped by 1 base and J by 1 base, with 10 bases between them. DNA of the CDR3: TGTGCCAGCAGCTTAAGTCCTACCTGGAACACTGAAGCTTTCTTT. Amino acids: CASSLSPTWNTEAFF.

This sequence joins TRBV5-5 and TRBJ2-1, with D hard to call. Germline CDR1 reads SGHKS; CDR2 reads YYEKEE (reference sequence). The CDR3 has 11 amino acids. V shed 0 bases and J shed 12 bases, with 7 bases lying between them. DNA for the CDR3: TGTGCCAGCAGCTTGGGCCTGGGGCAGTTCTTC. It encodes CASSLGLGQFF.

The rearrangement links TRBV6-5 to TRBJ2-1; a possible D gene is TRBD1 (5 bases). CDR3 length equals 14 residues. V lost 4 bases to trimming and J lost 4 bases, with 11 bases between them. The V gene's germline CDR1 is MNHEY and CDR2 SVGAGI. The CDR3 DNA sequence: TGTGCCAGCAGTTCCCACGACAGATACAATGAGCAGTTCTTC. This sequence encodes CASSSHDRYNEQFF.

In this sample, this clonotype turned up many times. The chain has TRBV11-2 and TRBJ2-7; D is ambiguous. The CDR3 is 13 amino acids. Germline CDR1 reads SGHAT; CDR2 reads FQNNGV. V gave up 1 base and J gave up 3 bases, with 7 bases separating them. DNA for the CDR3: TGTGCCAGCAGCTTAGTCAGTTTCTACGAGCAGTACTTC. Its translation: CASSLVSFYEQYF.

V and J are TRBV2 and TRBJ1-1; 7 bases agree with TRBD1. Trimming took 4 bases from V and 0 from J; bases not matched to a gene: 8. The CDR3 sequence is 16 residues long. Germline CDR1 reads SNHLY; CDR2 reads FYNNEI. The chain's CDR3 is CASSVAPTGVNTEAFF. The CDR3 DNA follows: TGTGCCAGCAGTGTGGCCCCCACAGGGGTGAACACTGAAGCTTTCTTT.

This clonotype was found many times. This rearrangement joins TRBV5-6 to TRBJ2-7, with D unclear. Germline V gives CDR1 SGHDT, CDR2 YYEEEE. Trimming left V 2 bases short and J 0 bases short, with 6 bases between. The CDR3 consists of 13 residues. The CDR3 region is CASSFPSSYEQYF. The CDR3 region has the DNA TGTGCCAGCAGCTTCCCTAGCTCCTACGAGCAGTACTTC.

The V call is TRBV12-3 or TRBV12-4, the J call TRBJ1-6; no reliable D call. This CDR3 contains 13 residues. V was cut by 6 bases and J by 8 bases, with 11 bases left in between. The CDR3 DNA reads TGTGCCAGCAGACCCGAGGCCCATTCACCCCTCCACTTT. Protein sequence: CASRPEAHSPLHF.

V is TRBV5-1 and J is TRBJ2-1; 9 positions agree with TRBD2. The ends lost 5 bases at V and 9 bases at J; junction bases unmatched: 15. Germline V gene lookup returns CDR1 SGHRS and CDR2 YFSETQ. This CDR3 contains 16 residues. The CDR3 loop is CASSRTSGTSMVEQFF. The CDR3 nucleotides read TGCGCCAGCAGTCGAACCTCCGGGACTAGCATGGTTGAGCAGTTCTTC.

The CDR3 spells CASSIGETYEQYF. In DNA form, the CDR3 reads TGTGCCAGTAGTATTGGAGAGACCTACGAGCAGTACTTC. J is TRBJ2-7 and V is TRBV19, with no clear D. The CDR3 extends over 13 amino acids. The ends were cut back, 3 bases at V and 2 bases at J, with 8 bases in the middle. Germline assignment: CDR1 LNHDA and CDR2 SQIVND (reference sequence).

This clonotype was counted a few times. This sequence joins TRBV28 and TRBJ2-1, with 15 bases matching TRBD2. Germline CDR1 reads MDHEN; CDR2 reads SYDVKM. The V and J ends lost 8 bases and 2 bases, in that order; junction bases with no gene match: 7. The CDR3 has 17 residues. CDR3 bases: TGTGCCAGCCCCCCGGGACTAGCGGGGGGCCCCTACAATGAGCAGTTCTTC. Its translation: CASPPGLAGGPYNEQFF.

This chain links TRBV11-2 with TRBJ2-3, with 12 nucleotides matching TRBD2. The CDR3 has 18 amino acids. The germline V gene has CDR1 SGHAT and CDR2 FQNNGV. Unmatched junction bases numbered 12, after V lost 0 bases and J lost 8 bases. The CDR3 region is CASSLERTSGALLGTQYF. In nucleotides, the CDR3 is TGTGCCAGCAGCTTAGAGCGGACTAGCGGGGCCCTCTTGGGTACGCAGTATTTT.

V and J are TRBV7-2 and TRBJ2-5, with 7 bases matching TRBD1. J was trimmed by 2 bases and V by 5 bases; bases with no gene match: 5. This CDR3 is built from 14 residues. Germline V lookup: CDR1 SGHTA, CDR2 FQGNSA. CDR3 DNA sequence: TGTGCCAGCAGCCCGTTCAGGGGGCAAGAGACCCAGTACTTC. Its protein is CASSPFRGQETQYF.

This clonotype was seen more than once but under ten times. The chain joins TRBV29-1 to TRBJ1-1; 9 bases match TRBD1. With 4 bases clipped from V and 0 bases from J, the junction kept 6 bases outside the gene matches. CDR3 length equals 15 residues. Germline V CDR1 and CDR2: SQVTM, ANQGSEA. CDR3 in DNA: TGCAGCGTTGTTGGGACAGGGCCCATGAACACTGAAGCTTTCTTT. It is translated as CSVVGTGPMNTEAFF.

The chain links TRBV5-1 to TRBJ2-1; 8 bases are a match to TRBD2. After removal of 6 bases from V and 2 bases from J, the junction contained 10 bases not matched to a gene. The CDR3 consists of 16 residues. CDR1 is SGHRS and CDR2 is YFSETQ in the germline V gene. The CDR3 spells CASTKNGGGPYNEQFF. DNA for the CDR3: TGCGCCAGCACTAAAAACGGGGGGGGCCCCTACAATGAGCAGTTCTTC. Full variable domain (rest looked up from reference TRBV5-1 and TRBJ2-1): KAGVTQTPRYLIKTRGQQVTLSCSPISGHRSVSWYQQTPGQGLQFLFEYFSETQRNKGNFPGRFSGRQFSNSRSEMNVSTLELGDSALYLCASTKNGGGPYNEQFFGPGTRLTVL.

The rearrangement uses TRBV19 and TRBJ2-3, with a tentative D call TRBD1 (5 bases). Germline values: CDR1 LNHDA, CDR2 SQIVND (reference sequence). Trimming cost V 5 bases and J 2 bases, with 14 bases left between them. The CDR3 extends over 15 amino acids. The DNA for the CDR3 is TGTGCCAGTAGTCCCCGACAGTACCCCACAGATACGCAGTATTTT. Amino acid sequence: CASSPRQYPTDTQYF.

V usage is TRBV12-3 or TRBV12-4 and J usage is TRBJ2-7; perhaps TRBD2 as D (6 bases). With 1 base removed from V and 3 bases from J, the gap between germline ends came to 10 bases. This CDR3 is 14 amino acids long. The CDR3 region has the DNA TGTGCCAGCAGTTTAGATGGGGGGAACTACGAGCAGTACTTC. Its protein is CASSLDGGNYEQYF.

The CDR3 region is CASSPPIFAGTDTQYF. The CDR3 DNA follows: TGCGCCAGCAGCCCGCCCATCTTTGCGGGCACAGATACGCAGTATTTT. The V call is TRBV5-1, the J call TRBJ2-3; D is uncertain. CDR1 is SGHRS, CDR2 YFSETQ, per germline. The CDR3 is 16 amino acids. V dropped 4 bases and J dropped 1 base, with 16 bases sitting between them.

Many counts were recorded for this clonotype. The chain carries TRBV2 and TRBJ2-7; 7 bases align to TRBD2. CDR1 and CDR2 (germline): SNHLY, FYNNEI. The CDR3 loop spans 12 amino acids. V shed 6 bases, J shed 3 bases, and the junction held 2 bases outside the gene matches. In nucleotides, the CDR3 is TGTGCCAGCAGGGGGGAGGGCTACGAGCAGTACTTC. This gives the protein CASRGEGYEQYF.

The CDR3 sequence: CASSFGGALYPLHF. The CDR3 DNA is TGTGCCAGCAGTTTTGGGGGGGCCCTCTATCCCCTCCACTTT. V usage is TRBV12-3 or TRBV12-4 and J usage is TRBJ1-6; D might be TRBD1 (6 bases). There are 14 residues in the CDR3. The V gene lost 3 bases and the J gene lost 13 bases, with 16 bases spanning the gap.

The J gene is TRBJ1-1, the V gene TRBV7-2; 10 bases line up with TRBD1. The CDR3 covers 14 residues. J was trimmed by 7 bases and V by 3 bases; bases with no gene match: 5. Germline CDR1 and CDR2: SGHTA and FQGNSA. The CDR3 region is CASSLWTGGGEAFF. CDR3 nucleotides: TGTGCCAGCAGCTTGTGGACAGGGGGGGGTGAAGCTTTCTTT.

A few counts support this clonotype. V usage is TRBV6-2 or TRBV6-3 and J usage is TRBJ2-1; 10 positions match TRBD1. The junction had 9 bases not matched to a gene; V was cut back by 6 bases and J by 7 bases. Germline V CDR1 and CDR2: MNHEY, SVGEGT. The CDR3 has 15 amino acids. The CDR3 coding sequence is TGTGCCAGCAGCTACCGGACAGGGGGAGTGAATGAGCAGTTCTTC. Its protein is CASSYRTGGVNEQFF.

This clonotype was seen only a few times. V and J are TRBV7-2 and TRBJ2-1; D is possibly TRBD1 (5 bases). The CDR3 contains 16 residues. Germline loops: CDR1 SGHTA, CDR2 FQGNSA. V lost 10 bases, J lost 6 bases, and 25 bases lay in between. The CDR3 sequence: CATRGPASYYINEQFF. In DNA form, the CDR3 reads TGTGCCACTAGGGGCCCCGCCTCATACTACATCAATGAGCAGTTCTTC.

The chain has TRBV20-1 and TRBJ2-1, with 7 bases matching TRBD2. J was trimmed by 9 bases and V by 3 bases; bases with no gene match: 5. The CDR3 loop spans 12 amino acids. Germline lookup yields CDR1 DFQATT and CDR2 SNEGSKA (reference sequence). CDR3 amino acids: CSASGEGGEQFF. CDR3 DNA sequence: TGCAGTGCTAGTGGGGAGGGAGGTGAGCAGTTCTTC.

Only a few counts were recorded for this clonotype. The V gene is TRBV4-2, the J gene TRBJ2-7; unclear D gene. This CDR3 has 14 amino acids. The germline gives CDR1 LGHNA, CDR2 YNFKEQ. V lost 1 base and J 2 bases, leaving 9 bases between the germline ends. The CDR3: CASSQAESPYEQYF. The DNA of the CDR3 is TGTGCCAGCAGCCAAGCAGAGTCCCCCTACGAGCAGTACTTC.

This clonotype has more than one count but fewer than ten. The chain employs TRBV12-3 or TRBV12-4 and TRBJ1-1, with no clear D. The CDR3 sequence is 13 residues long. Trimming stripped 7 bases from V and 3 bases from J, with 12 bases between. DNA of the CDR3: TGTGCCAGCACCCCCCGTGGGGACACTGAAGCTTTCTTT. Translation: CASTPRGDTEAFF.

In this sample, this clonotype turned up a few times. This chain connects TRBV20-1 to TRBJ1-4; D call uncertain. With 3 bases removed from V and 7 bases from J, the gap between germline ends came to 9 bases. This CDR3 has 12 residues. The germline CDR1 and CDR2 sequences are DFQATT and SNEGSKA (reference sequence). CDR3 DNA sequence: TGCAGTGCTAGGTCGCAGTCTGAAAAACTGTTTTTT. This translates into CSARSQSEKLFF.